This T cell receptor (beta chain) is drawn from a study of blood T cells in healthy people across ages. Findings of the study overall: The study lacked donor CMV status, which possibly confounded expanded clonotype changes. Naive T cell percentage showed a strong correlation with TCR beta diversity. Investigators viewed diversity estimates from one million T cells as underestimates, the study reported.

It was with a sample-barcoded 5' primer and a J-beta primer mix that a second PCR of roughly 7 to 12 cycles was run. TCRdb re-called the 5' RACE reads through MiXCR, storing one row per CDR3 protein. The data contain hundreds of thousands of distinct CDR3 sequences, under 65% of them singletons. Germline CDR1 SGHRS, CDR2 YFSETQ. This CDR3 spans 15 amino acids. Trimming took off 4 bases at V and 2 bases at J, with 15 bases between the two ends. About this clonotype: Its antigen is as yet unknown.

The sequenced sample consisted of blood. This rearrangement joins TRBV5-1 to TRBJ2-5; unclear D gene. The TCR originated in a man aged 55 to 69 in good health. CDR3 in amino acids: CASSTRATPQETQYF. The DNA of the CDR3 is TGCGCCAGCAGCACCCGGGCAACCCCTCAAGAGACCCAGTACTTC.